The clone carrying this T cell receptor (beta chain) was observed a few times. What it binds is unknown. These data are taken from a study of beta chain features in type 1 diabetes. Study-level results: Sequencing used cDNA, and cells with high TCR expression could therefore be over-represented. The question of HLA type influencing TCRB rearrangement was one that remained unresolved here. TCRB CDR3 length was moderately but significantly reduced in all four CD4+ subsets of Type 1 diabetes patients. Type 1 diabetes patients had VDJ junctions that carried fewer insertions and more deletions.

Deletions cut 4 bases from V and 5 bases from J, with 16 bases between. CDR3 length equals 15 residues. The germline V gene has CDR1 MNHEY and CDR2 SMNVEV (reference sequence). The authors reverse transcribed all of the isolated RNA, so sequencing captured expressed TCRB transcripts. Reads from naive, central memory and regulatory T cell samples averaged about 3.9 million. Using immunoSEQ multiplex PCR, the repertoire was profiled, and TCRdb retains in-frame clones only, with some absent. This table holds about 160,000 clones, approximately 10% found once. The TCR comes from a man younger than 45 with type 1 diabetes. The sequenced sample consisted of central memory CD4+ T cells from blood. This rearrangement joins TRBV27 to TRBJ2-3; possibly TRBD1 for D (6 bases). The CDR3, as DNA: TGTGCCAGCAGTTCGTACAACAGGGTAGGAGATACGCAGTATTTT. This encodes CASSSYNRVGDTQYF.